Below are 31 T cell receptor beta chains sequenced from a single sample in a study of cytomegalovirus exposure and HLA in healthy donors. Primers: 60 Vbeta forward and 13 Jbeta reverse. Clones were sequenced by immunoSEQ multiplex PCR, and TCRdb holds only the in-frame ones, with some missing. The sample has 200,000 or so clones, about 77% seen once; the top ten hold 6%. The sequencing input was PBMCs. The origin of the receptors is a woman in her twenties or thirties in good health and CMV-seropositive.

V gene TRBV4-1 combines with J gene TRBJ2-1, with 9 bases identical to TRBD2. This CDR3 is built from 15 residues. Germline V lookup: CDR1 MGHRA, CDR2 YSYEKL. J was trimmed by 3 bases and V by 5 bases; bases with no gene match: 5. The CDR3 coding sequence is TGCGCCAGCAGCGAAGCTAGCGGGAACTACAATGAGCAGTTCTTC. It specifies CASSEASGNYNEQFF.

Only a few counts were recorded for this clone. The chain links TRBV11-2 to TRBJ2-7; tentatively, D is TRBD1 (6 bases). Trimming shortened V by 1 base and J by 5 bases, and 9 bases separated the two germline ends. Germline CDR1 SGHAT, CDR2 FQNNGV. This CDR3 is built from 13 residues. The CDR3 protein is CASSLVTGNEQYF. CDR3 bases: TGTGCCAGCAGCTTAGTCACAGGGAACGAGCAGTACTTC.

V gene TRBV19 combines with J gene TRBJ2-7, with 7 bases aligning to TRBD2. J lost 1 base, V lost 3 bases, and 3 bases had no gene match. CDR1 LNHDA and CDR2 SQIVND come from the germline V gene (reference sequence). The CDR3 is 14 residues long. The CDR3 reads CASSMGGDSYEQYF. Written as DNA, the CDR3 is TGTGCCAGTAGTATGGGAGGGGATTCCTACGAGCAGTACTTC.

This clone has only a few counts. This rearrangement joins TRBV27 to TRBJ2-2; D gene uncertain. Trimming removed 6 bases at V and 2 bases at J, with 7 bases between. The CDR3 has 13 amino acids. Germline assignment: CDR1 MNHEY and CDR2 SMNVEV (reference sequence). The CDR3 reads CASRAINTGELFF. CDR3 nucleotides: TGTGCCAGCAGGGCCATAAACACCGGGGAGCTGTTTTTT.

The V call is TRBV4-1, the J call TRBJ1-5; unclear D gene. Germline V gene sequence: CDR1 MGHRA, CDR2 YSYEKL. This CDR3 spans 15 amino acids. V lost 1 base and J 6 bases, leaving 13 bases between the germline ends. CDR3 DNA sequence: TGCGCCAGCAGCCAAGGGAATGAGGATGCTCAGCCCCAGCATTTT. Its translation is CASSQGNEDAQPQHF.

This clone has only a few counts. The chain uses TRBV28 and TRBJ1-2; D perhaps matches TRBD1 (5 bases). Germline V gives CDR1 MDHEN, CDR2 SYDVKM. The CDR3 extends over 13 amino acids. With 6 bases removed from V and 8 bases from J, the gap between germline ends came to 16 bases. In nucleotides, the CDR3 is TGTGCCAGCAGGCCTTGGACATTTGCCGGCTACACCTTC. It specifies CASRPWTFAGYTF.

This clone appeared a single time. V gene TRBV27 combines with J gene TRBJ2-5, with 7 nucleotides matching TRBD2. The end of the DNA aligns better with TRBJ2-7, so the J call may be wrong. The V gene's germline CDR1 is MNHEY and CDR2 SMNVEV (reference sequence). The CDR3 sequence is 14 residues long. CDR3 nucleotide sequence: TGTGCCAGCAGTTTTTTGCGGGGGAGCGACGAGCAGTACTTC. Translation gives CASSFLRGSDEQYF.

The rearrangement links TRBV28 to TRBJ2-1; the D gene is possibly TRBD2 (5 bases). The ends were cut back, 6 bases at V and 13 bases at J, with 16 bases in the middle. The germline V gene has CDR1 MDHEN and CDR2 SYDVKM. This CDR3 spans 12 amino acids. The chain's CDR3 is CASRDTRWIQFF. CDR3 bases: TGTGCCAGCAGGGATACTAGGTGGATTCAGTTCTTC.

The chain has TRBV5-1 and TRBJ2-7, with 8 nucleotides matching TRBD1. This CDR3 comprises 14 residues. The ends lost 3 bases at V and 3 bases at J; junction bases unmatched: 5. CDR1 and CDR2 (germline): SGHRS, YFSETQ. CDR3 protein: CASSSMTGVYEQYF. CDR3 sequence (DNA): TGCGCCAGCAGCTCGATGACAGGGGTCTACGAGCAGTACTTC.

The chain links TRBV5-8 to TRBJ2-7; tentative D call: TRBD1 (5 bases). V shed 3 bases and J shed 0 bases, with 7 bases lying between them. The CDR3 runs to 13 residues. From germline, CDR1 is SGHTS and CDR2 YDEGEE. As DNA, the CDR3 is TGTGCCAGCAGCTCCGACAGCTCCTACGAGCAGTACTTC. It is translated as CASSSDSSYEQYF.

V usage is TRBV4-1 and J usage is TRBJ2-1; TRBD2 matches at 9 bases. This CDR3 is built from 13 residues. CDR1 MGHRA and CDR2 YSYEKL come from the germline V gene. Trimming cost V 1 base and J 14 bases; bases outside gene matches: 6. CDR3 in amino acids: CASSQVGGGVEFF. The CDR3 DNA reads as TGCGCCAGCAGCCAAGTGGGCGGGGGGGTCGAGTTCTTC.

This chain joins TRBV4-2 and TRBJ2-7; D possibly corresponds to TRBD2 (6 bases). V gave up 5 bases and J gave up 3 bases, with 14 bases separating them. Germline lookup yields CDR1 LGHNA and CDR2 YNFKEQ. The CDR3 is 14 amino acids. The CDR3 bases are TGTGCCAGCAGCGGGCGGGACGGAGGCTACGAGCAGTACTTC. This translates into CASSGRDGGYEQYF.

The V call is TRBV19, the J call TRBJ1-5; D is undetermined. CDR1 is LNHDA and CDR2 is SQIVND in the germline V gene (reference sequence). V lost 9 bases and J 0 bases, leaving 6 bases between the germline ends. The CDR3 spans 12 residues. The CDR3 region has the DNA TGTGCCAGCGCCTATAGCAATCAGCCCCAGCATTTT. Protein: CASAYSNQPQHF.

J is TRBJ2-1 and V is TRBV29-1, with a weak D call TRBD2 (5 bases). The CDR3 length is 12 residues. Trimming pared 4 bases from V and 8 bases from J, leaving 12 bases between. From germline, CDR1 is SQVTM and CDR2 ANQGSEA. The CDR3 nucleotides read TGCAGCGTTGCCCTTTCTAGCCATGAGCAGTTCTTC. Its translation: CSVALSSHEQFF.

The CDR3 bases are TGTGCCAGCAGCTTGGACGCGACAGACAATTCACCCCTCCACTTT. Translating gives CASSLDATDNSPLHF. The chain employs TRBV5-8 and TRBJ1-6, with TRBD1 as a possible D gene (5 bases). V lost 0 bases, J lost 7 bases, and 11 bases lay in between. Germline loops: CDR1 SGHTS, CDR2 YDEGEE. This CDR3 is 15 amino acids long. Full variable domain (outside the CDR3, taken from reference TRBV5-8 and TRBJ1-6): EAGVTQSPTHLIKTRGQQATLRCSPISGHTSVYWYQQALGLGLQFLLWYDEGEERNRGNFPPRFSGRQFPNYSSELNVNALELEDSALYLCASSLDATDNSPLHFGNGTRLTVT.

The chain carries TRBV18 and TRBJ1-2, with a possible D match to TRBD1 (6 bases). Per the germline V gene, CDR1 is KGHSH and CDR2 is LQKENI. Trimming pared 4 bases from V and 8 bases from J, leaving 14 bases between. The CDR3 is made up of 13 amino acids. CDR3 sequence reads: CASSLNRVSGYTF. CDR3 sequence (DNA): TGTGCCAGCTCACTAAACAGGGTGTCCGGCTACACCTTC.

V usage is TRBV27 and J usage is TRBJ1-2; D is ambiguous. Per the germline V gene, CDR1 is MNHEY and CDR2 is SMNVEV (reference sequence). V dropped 6 bases and J dropped 7 bases, with 9 bases sitting between them. The CDR3 contains 11 residues. CDR3 in amino acids: CASRSRAGYTF. CDR3 DNA sequence: TGTGCCAGCAGGTCGAGGGCTGGCTACACCTTC.

With respect to this clone: Other nucleotide sequences in the sample specify the same CDR3. The chain uses TRBV28 and TRBJ1-1; D may be TRBD1 (6 bases). This CDR3 comprises 14 residues. Germline V gives CDR1 MDHEN, CDR2 SYDVKM. Deletions cut 6 bases from V and 0 bases from J, with 11 bases between. The chain's CDR3 is CASSRGQLNTEAFF. Written as DNA, the CDR3 is TGTGCCAGCAGCCGCGGACAGCTGAACACTGAAGCTTTCTTT.

CDR3 bases: TGTGCCAGTAGTGGGCCCTACAATGAGCAGTTCTTC. Translation: CASSGPYNEQFF. The rearrangement links TRBV27 to TRBJ2-1, with no clear D. V shed 9 bases and J shed 2 bases, with 8 bases lying between them. The germline V gene encodes CDR1 MNHEY and CDR2 SMNVEV (reference sequence). The CDR3 contains 12 residues.

As concerns this clone: A junction boundary mismatches the germline segment, possibly from a read error. J is TRBJ1-2 and V is TRBV6-1; 7 bases agree with TRBD1. The germline V gene has CDR1 MNHNS and CDR2 SASEGT. CDR3 length: 12 residues. The CDR3 sequence is CASFRTGPNHHF. DNA of the CDR3: TGTGCCAGCTTCAGGACAGGACCCAATCACCACTTC.

The chain carries TRBV29-1 and TRBJ2-2; tentative D call: TRBD2 (5 bases). Deletions cut 6 bases from V and 7 bases from J, with 9 bases between. Looked up from germline, CDR1 is SQVTM and CDR2 is ANQGSEA. This CDR3 is built from 11 residues. CDR3 protein: CSVPRGGELFF. Here the CDR3 DNA reads TGCAGCGTCCCCCGGGGCGGGGAGCTGTTTTTT.

CDR3 region: CASSQEQGTYNEQFF. The CDR3 nucleotides are TGTGCCAGCAGCCAAGAGCAGGGGACATACAATGAGCAGTTCTTC. This rearrangement joins TRBV4-2 to TRBJ2-1, with a possible D match to TRBD1 (6 bases). Germline V gives CDR1 LGHNA, CDR2 YNFKEQ. The CDR3 runs to 15 residues. Trimming pared 0 bases from V and 4 bases from J, leaving 10 bases between.

This chain uses TRBV6-1 with TRBJ1-1, with a tentative D call TRBD1 (5 bases). V shed 7 bases and J shed 1 base, with 16 bases lying between them. CDR3 size: 15 residues. The germline gives CDR1 MNHNS, CDR2 SASEGT. CDR3 in amino acids: CASTIATVTNTEAFF. CDR3 DNA: TGTGCCAGCACCATCGCGACAGTGACGAACACTGAAGCTTTCTTT.

This clone was observed a handful of times. The chain couples TRBV5-4 to TRBJ2-1; 8 bases are a match to TRBD1. The CDR3 consists of 16 residues. The trim removed 2 bases at V and 5 bases at J, leaving 9 bases unmatched. Germline CDR1 and CDR2: SGHNT and YYREEE (reference sequence). The CDR3 sequence is CASSFSETGVHNEQFF. The CDR3 DNA sequence: TGTGCCAGCAGCTTCTCCGAGACAGGGGTCCACAATGAGCAGTTCTTC.

This clone was seen a few times. The V gene is TRBV15, the J gene TRBJ2-3; the match to TRBD1 covers 8 bases. Looked up from germline, CDR1 is LNHNV and CDR2 is YYDKDF (reference sequence). With V trimmed by 4 bases and J by 5 bases, 17 bases remained unmatched. The CDR3 totals 18 residues. CDR3 in amino acids: CATSIQKNQGAFGDTQYF. The DNA for the CDR3 is TGTGCCACCAGCATCCAGAAGAACCAGGGGGCTTTTGGAGATACGCAGTATTTT.

This chain uses TRBV11-2 with TRBJ1-2; unclear D gene. CDR1 SGHAT and CDR2 FQNNGV come from the germline V gene. The V gene lost 4 bases and the J gene lost 5 bases, with 20 bases spanning the gap. The CDR3 is 16 amino acids. The CDR3 nucleotides read TGTGCCAGCAGCTATCTATCGGCGGGCAGAGAATATGGCTACACCTTC. This gives the protein CASSYLSAGREYGYTF.

The CDR3 DNA follows: TGTGCCAGCACCCCGGTATACAATGAGCAGTTCTTC. Translation: CASTPVYNEQFF. The chain couples TRBV14 to TRBJ2-1; D gene uncertain. Germline CDR1 is SGHDN and CDR2 is FVKESK. This CDR3 region has 12 residues. V dropped 7 bases and J dropped 4 bases, with 8 bases sitting between them.

The chain recombines TRBV7-9 with TRBJ1-1; 8 nucleotides line up with TRBD1. After removal of 5 bases from V and 8 bases from J, the junction contained 7 bases not matched to a gene. From germline, CDR1 is SEHNR and CDR2 FQNEAQ (reference sequence). The CDR3 totals 13 residues. The DNA for the CDR3 is TGTGCCAGCAGCCCATTAGACAGGGGAGAAGCTTTCTTT. It encodes CASSPLDRGEAFF.

The rearrangement joins TRBV28 to TRBJ1-1; 7 bases map to TRBD1. The CDR3 totals 15 residues. V shed 6 bases and J 1 base; nucleotides not matched to a gene: 8. Per germline, CDR1 MDHEN and CDR2 SYDVKM. The CDR3 nucleotides are TGTGCCAGCAGCCGATGGGGACAGCAGAACACTGAAGCTTTCTTT. Its protein is CASSRWGQQNTEAFF.

This chain connects TRBV2 to TRBJ2-7; TRBD1 aligns across 7 bases. Germline trimming cut 5 bases from V and 6 bases from J; bases unmatched to any gene: 4. The length of the CDR3 is 12 residues. Per germline, CDR1 SNHLY and CDR2 FYNNEI. The CDR3 DNA is TGTGCCAGCAGTCTAGGACAGGTCGAGCAGTACTTC. Its protein is CASSLGQVEQYF.

J is TRBJ2-3 and V is TRBV11-2, with a weak D call TRBD1 (5 bases). The CDR3 is made up of 15 amino acids. Germline values: CDR1 SGHAT, CDR2 FQNNGV. V was pared by 8 bases and J by 6 bases, with 21 bases between. CDR3 amino acids: CASLRQSALKDTQYF. CDR3 DNA sequence: TGTGCCAGCCTTAGACAGAGTGCTCTTAAGGATACGCAGTATTTT.